What follows are 22 T cell receptor beta chains derived from one specimen sequenced in a study of response to subunit inactivated influenza vaccine. TCRdb redid the calling of the RT-PCR reads with MiXCR, one entry per CDR3 protein. The data contain 400,000 to 550,000 distinct CDR3 sequences, approximately 24% of them singletons. Here the sequenced sample was CD4+ T cells sorted from PBMCs, taken less than 6 days after vaccination. The receptors stem from a man aged 50-60 years who received an inactivated influenza vaccine.

This clonotype was counted between two and nine times. The rearrangement joins TRBV12-3 or TRBV12-4 to TRBJ1-5, with D possibly matching TRBD1 (5 bases). This CDR3 region has 14 residues. The V gene lost 4 bases and the J gene lost 9 bases, with 16 bases spanning the gap. CDR3 nucleotide sequence: TGTGCCAGCAGTTCCGGGACCTGGCTAGGGCCCCAGCATTTT. It specifies CASSSGTWLGPQHF.

This chain links TRBV10-3 with TRBJ2-7; possible D gene TRBD1, 6 bases. The V gene lost 6 bases and the J gene lost 5 bases, with 17 bases spanning the gap. CDR3 length equals 14 residues. Germline lookup yields CDR1 ENHRY and CDR2 SYGVKD. The CDR3 loop reads CAIREGVGTDEQYF. The CDR3 region has the DNA TGTGCCATCAGAGAGGGGGTAGGGACGGACGAGCAGTACTTC.

This clonotype has just a few counts. The chain couples TRBV6-2 or TRBV6-3 to TRBJ2-4; 7 bases agree with TRBD1. CDR1 MNHEY and CDR2 SVGEGT come from the germline V gene. The junction had 4 bases not matched to a gene; V was cut back by 6 bases and J by 5 bases. The CDR3 consists of 13 residues. The CDR3 loop is CASSSTGENIQYF. The CDR3 coding sequence is TGTGCCAGCAGCAGTACAGGGGAAAACATTCAGTACTTC.

This clonotype turned up a few times. J is TRBJ2-5 and V is TRBV6-2 or TRBV6-3; D remains unclear. The CDR3 spans 12 residues. Per germline, CDR1 MNHEY and CDR2 SVGEGT. The V end lost 7 bases, the J end lost 1 base, and 7 bases lay between the germline ends. The CDR3 DNA is TGTGCCAGCATAAACAGCCAAGAGACCCAGTACTTC. This sequence encodes CASINSQETQYF.

This clonotype was picked up a small number of times. The genes are TRBV7-9 and TRBJ2-7; 10 nucleotides agree with TRBD1. The V segment lost 0 bases and the J segment 6 bases; nucleotides outside the gene matches: 5. The CDR3 totals 15 residues. Germline V gene data show CDR1 as SEHNR and CDR2 as FQNEAQ (reference sequence). The CDR3 reads CASSLAGTGVVEQYF. The CDR3 DNA follows: TGTGCCAGCAGCTTAGCGGGGACAGGGGTGGTCGAGCAGTACTTC.

J is TRBJ2-5 and V is TRBV29-1; tentatively, D is TRBD1 (5 bases). The germline gives CDR1 SQVTM, CDR2 ANQGSEA. Trimming took 5 bases from V and 2 from J, leaving 12 bases between them. This CDR3 has 13 amino acids. The DNA for the CDR3 is TGCAGCGTTCCGAGACAGTTACAAGAGACCCAGTACTTC. The encoded protein is CSVPRQLQETQYF.

This clonotype turned up a few times. The chain combines TRBV9 with TRBJ2-1; 13 bases fit TRBD2. Looked up from germline, CDR1 is SGDLS and CDR2 is YYNGEE. The CDR3 has 17 residues. Trimming removed 0 bases from V and 0 bases from J; junction bases left unmatched: 0. Here the CDR3 DNA reads TGTGCCAGCAGCGTAGGGACTAGCGGGAGCTCCTACAATGAGCAGTTCTTC. It codes for CASSVGTSGSSYNEQFF.

This clonotype has a handful of counts. This chain uses TRBV6-1 with TRBJ1-5, with TRBD1 matching 9 bases. Germline loops: CDR1 MNHNS, CDR2 SASEGT. Trimming took 6 bases from V and 1 from J; bases not matched to a gene: 4. This CDR3 is built from 15 residues. The CDR3 sequence: CASRAGTGSNQPQHF. In DNA form, the CDR3 reads TGTGCCAGCAGGGCCGGGACAGGGAGCAATCAGCCCCAGCATTTT.

The gene calls are TRBV4-2 and TRBJ2-1; 13 nucleotides match TRBD2. The CDR3 runs to 18 residues. The ends lost 0 bases at V and 4 bases at J; junction bases unmatched: 6. Looked up from germline, CDR1 is LGHNA and CDR2 is YNFKEQ. The CDR3 nucleotides are TGTGCCAGCAGCCAAGAGTACACTAGCGGGGGGGTGTACAATGAGCAGTTCTTC. Translated: CASSQEYTSGGVYNEQFF.

V gene TRBV4-3 combines with J gene TRBJ1-4, with D possibly being TRBD1 (6 bases). The V gene lost 0 bases and the J gene lost 8 bases, with 13 bases spanning the gap. The germline CDR1 and CDR2 sequences are LGHNA and YSLEER. The CDR3 is made up of 15 amino acids. Written as DNA, the CDR3 is TGCGCCAGCAGCCAAGATTTCAGGGGAGGCGAAAAACTGTTTTTT. This codes for CASSQDFRGGEKLFF.

The chain employs TRBV20-1 and TRBJ2-7, with TRBD1 identical over 9 bases. V trimming: 4 bases; J trimming: 5 bases; junction bases outside the gene matches: 12. Germline CDR1 is DFQATT and CDR2 is SNEGSKA (reference sequence). CDR3 size: 15 residues. The DNA for the CDR3 is TGCAGTGCTAACACCCCCGGGACAGGGAAGAACGAGCAGTACTTC. Translated, it gives CSANTPGTGKNEQYF.

This clonotype was found a few times. V usage is TRBV5-1 and J usage is TRBJ2-7; weak D call: TRBD2 (6 bases). Germline-derived CDR1 and CDR2 are SGHRS and YFSETQ. Trimming left V 1 base short and J 6 bases short, with 14 bases between. The CDR3 is 14 amino acids. CDR3 nucleotides: TGCGCCAGCAGCTTGACGGGAGAGAGGGGCGAGCAGTACTTC. It codes for CASSLTGERGEQYF.

The gene calls are TRBV11-2 and TRBJ2-3, with 7 bases that match TRBD1. The CDR3 has 15 residues. The ends lost 1 base at V and 8 bases at J; junction bases unmatched: 9. From germline, CDR1 is SGHAT and CDR2 FQNNGV. The CDR3 nucleotides read TGTGCCAGCAGCTTAGTGACAGGGTGGATGGGTACGCAGTATTTT. This codes for CASSLVTGWMGTQYF.

This chain joins TRBV29-1 and TRBJ2-2, with D perhaps TRBD1 or TRBD2 (6 bases each). Deletions cut 6 bases from V and 3 bases from J, with 14 bases between. From germline, CDR1 is SQVTM and CDR2 ANQGSEA. The CDR3 sequence is 14 residues long. The CDR3: CSVRGAGDTGELFF. For the CDR3, the DNA is TGCAGCGTAAGGGGGGCCGGGGACACCGGGGAGCTGTTTTTT.

V is TRBV30 and J is TRBJ2-7; 11 bases line up with TRBD1. This CDR3 contains 16 residues. V shed 5 bases and J 0 bases; nucleotides not matched to a gene: 9. Germline CDR1 is GTSNPN and CDR2 is SVGIG (reference sequence). CDR3 DNA: TGTGCCTGGGGACAGGGGGCGTCGGTAAGCTCCTACGAGCAGTACTTC. This sequence encodes CAWGQGASVSSYEQYF.

This clonotype has more than one count but fewer than ten. V gene TRBV12-3 or TRBV12-4 combines with J gene TRBJ2-1; 9 bases are shared with TRBD1. CDR3 length: 15 residues. After removal of 2 bases from V and 6 bases from J, the junction contained 5 bases not matched to a gene. DNA of the CDR3: TGTGCCAGCAGTTTAACAGGGGGCGGGTTCAATGAGCAGTTCTTC. Translation gives CASSLTGGGFNEQFF.

In its sample, this clonotype was seen a few times. The chain recombines TRBV6-2 or TRBV6-3 with TRBJ2-7; unclear D gene. The CDR3 sequence is 14 residues long. The V end was cut by 4 bases, the J end by 0 bases, with 10 bases between. Germline values: CDR1 MNHEY, CDR2 SVGEGT. In DNA form, the CDR3 reads TGTGCCAGCAGTTTACACCAGATCTCCTACGAGCAGTACTTC. This codes for CASSLHQISYEQYF.

The chain carries TRBV6-2 or TRBV6-3 and TRBJ1-6; 7 nucleotides line up with TRBD1. Germline loops: CDR1 MNHEY, CDR2 SVGEGT. There are 20 residues in the CDR3. The V segment lost 6 bases and the J segment 0 bases; nucleotides outside the gene matches: 17. The CDR3 loop reads CASRLHPGQRLSSYNSPLHF. The CDR3 nucleotides read TGTGCCAGCAGACTACACCCGGGACAGCGCCTGAGCTCCTATAATTCACCCCTCCACTTT.

The chain recombines TRBV6-5 with TRBJ2-3; the match to TRBD2 covers 11 bases. The CDR3 extends over 19 amino acids. The V gene's germline CDR1 is MNHEY and CDR2 SVGAGI. V was clipped by 0 bases and J by 2 bases; unmatched bases: 10. The CDR3 nucleotides are TGTGCCAGCAGTTACTCGGGCCTTGGACTAGCGGGTGCCACAGATACGCAGTATTTT. Translating it yields CASSYSGLGLAGATDTQYF.

The chain employs TRBV6-5 and TRBJ1-1; D ambiguous. The germline V gene has CDR1 MNHEY and CDR2 SVGAGI. The CDR3 is made up of 13 amino acids. The V gene lost 5 bases and the J gene lost 1 base, with 8 bases spanning the gap. The CDR3 DNA is TGTGCCAGCAGTAACTACAGGAACACTGAAGCTTTCTTT. This translates into CASSNYRNTEAFF.

In its sample, this clonotype was seen a few times. V gene TRBV7-2 combines with J gene TRBJ2-1, with 7 nucleotides matching TRBD1. V lost 5 bases, J lost 9 bases, and 13 bases stayed unmatched. CDR3 length: 15 amino acids. Germline loops: CDR1 SGHTA, CDR2 FQGNSA. The CDR3 is CASSTQTGYAGEQFF. The CDR3 DNA reads TGTGCCAGCAGCACCCAGACAGGGTATGCGGGTGAGCAGTTCTTC.

This clonotype was observed a handful of times. This sequence joins TRBV6-2 or TRBV6-3 and TRBJ1-5, with D possibly matching TRBD1 (6 bases). The CDR3 has 13 amino acids. CDR1 and CDR2 from the germline V gene are MNHEY and SVGEGT. Trimming took 6 bases from V and 7 from J, leaving 13 bases between them. The CDR3 here is CASRSDSRQPQHF. The DNA of the CDR3 is TGTGCCAGCAGATCGGACAGCAGGCAGCCCCAGCATTTT.